Below are 18 T cell receptor beta chains sequenced from a single sample in a study of blood T cell repertoires in COVID-19. Measured with immunoSEQ multiplex PCR; TCRdb has only the in-frame clones, and not every one. This table has tens of thousands of clones, roughly 80% appearing once. Sequencing input: peripheral blood. The receptor set was obtained from a woman of 80 years or more with active or convalescent COVID-19.

The chain couples TRBV28 to TRBJ1-2; D unresolved. Germline V gives CDR1 MDHEN, CDR2 SYDVKM. Trimming pared 7 bases from V and 2 bases from J, leaving 17 bases between. The CDR3 sequence is 15 residues long. Here the CDR3 DNA reads TGTGCCAGCATCTCGGAGGGAGCCTCCAACTATGGCTACACCTTC. Encoded protein: CASISEGASNYGYTF.

The chain carries TRBV9 and TRBJ2-5; D might be TRBD2 (5 bases). CDR1 is SGDLS, CDR2 YYNGEE, per germline. The CDR3 totals 13 residues. V dropped 3 bases and J dropped 5 bases, with 11 bases sitting between them. The CDR3 sequence: CASSAPSGETQYF. DNA for the CDR3: TGTGCCAGCAGCGCCCCCTCGGGGGAGACCCAGTACTTC.

The chain uses TRBV5-4 and TRBJ1-1; D unclear. Germline assignment: CDR1 SGHNT and CDR2 YYREEE (reference sequence). Trimming pared 3 bases from V and 0 bases from J, leaving 12 bases between. The CDR3 covers 15 residues. The CDR3 region has the DNA TGTGCCAGCAGCTATCAGGCGAACATGAACACTGAAGCTTTCTTT. Protein product: CASSYQANMNTEAFF.

This sequence joins TRBV24-1 and TRBJ2-3, with 7 nucleotides matching TRBD1. The ends lost 5 bases at V and 3 bases at J; junction bases unmatched: 7. This CDR3 is 15 amino acids long. Looked up from germline, CDR1 is KGHDR and CDR2 is SFDVKD. CDR3 loop: CATSAFGRGTDTQYF. DNA for the CDR3: TGTGCCACCAGTGCCTTTGGCAGGGGGACAGATACGCAGTATTTT.

The chain uses TRBV7-9 and TRBJ1-2; D gene uncertain. This CDR3 comprises 13 residues. Deletions cut 2 bases from V and 3 bases from J, with 7 bases between. Germline loops: CDR1 SEHNR, CDR2 FQNEAQ (reference sequence). CDR3 loop: CASSLLGDYGYTF. Here the CDR3 DNA reads TGTGCCAGCAGCTTATTAGGAGACTATGGCTACACCTTC.

This clone has more than one count but fewer than ten. V and J are TRBV7-9 and TRBJ1-3, with TRBD1 matching 9 bases. From germline, CDR1 is SEHNR and CDR2 FQNEAQ (reference sequence). This CDR3 comprises 17 residues. Germline trimming cut 5 bases from V and 3 bases from J; bases unmatched to any gene: 11. The CDR3 reads CASSRDKTGGGGNTIYF. CDR3 bases: TGTGCCAGCAGCCGCGATAAGACAGGGGGAGGTGGAAACACCATATATTTT.

The V call is TRBV7-9, the J call TRBJ2-5; TRBD2 might be the D (6 bases). This CDR3 comprises 14 residues. V gave up 7 bases and J gave up 1 base, with 13 bases separating them. CDR1 is SEHNR, CDR2 FQNEAQ, per germline (reference sequence). The CDR3 nucleotides are TGTGCCAGCACCTCCGGTAGCGGCCAAGAGACCCAGTACTTC. Translation: CASTSGSGQETQYF. The full variable domain, rest sourced from reference TRBV7-9 and TRBJ2-5, is DTGVSQNPRHKITKRGQNVTFRCDPISEHNRLYWYRQTLGQGPEFLTYFQNEAQLEKSRLLSDRFSAERPKGSFSTLEIQRTEQGDSAMYLCASTSGSGQETQYFGPGTRLLVL.

V is TRBV5-1 and J is TRBJ2-3, with TRBD1 as a possible D gene (5 bases). Trimming removed 4 bases from V and 2 bases from J, with 11 bases in between. The CDR3 loop spans 14 amino acids. Germline V gives CDR1 SGHRS, CDR2 YFSETQ. CDR3 in amino acids: CASSTGLDTDTQYF. The DNA of the CDR3 is TGCGCCAGCAGCACAGGTCTCGACACAGATACGCAGTATTTT.

The chain uses TRBV3-1 (or the pseudogene TRBV3-2) and TRBJ1-2, with D possibly matching TRBD1 (5 bases). V lost 0 bases to trimming and J lost 4 bases, with 21 bases between them. Germline assignment: CDR1 LGHDT and CDR2 YNNKEL (reference sequence). This CDR3 region has 18 residues. This CDR3 reads CASSQDIGLDSPFYGYTF. CDR3 DNA sequence: TGTGCCAGCAGCCAAGATATAGGCTTAGACAGCCCTTTCTATGGCTACACCTTC.

This clone was counted a few times. The chain is built from TRBV3-1 (or the pseudogene TRBV3-2) and TRBJ1-1; TRBD1 is a possible D gene (6 bases). Per germline, CDR1 LGHDT and CDR2 YNNKEL (reference sequence). CDR3 size: 16 residues. Trimming left V 3 bases short and J 6 bases short, with 20 bases between. CDR3 sequence reads: CASSQATTGKLAEAFF. Here the CDR3 DNA reads TGTGCCAGCAGCCAGGCCACTACAGGGAAATTGGCTGAAGCTTTCTTT.

V is TRBV24-1 and J is TRBJ2-3, with 11 nucleotides matching TRBD2. Germline trimming cut 1 base from V and 0 bases from J; bases unmatched to any gene: 5. The CDR3 runs to 18 residues. Germline V CDR1 and CDR2: KGHDR, SFDVKD. The CDR3 DNA sequence: TGTGCCACCAGTGATTTTACTAGCGGGAGTAGTAGCACAGATACGCAGTATTTT. Translating gives CATSDFTSGSSSTDTQYF.

This sequence joins TRBV18 and TRBJ1-4; TRBD1 matches at 8 bases. The trim removed 3 bases at V and 7 bases at J, leaving 7 bases unmatched. The CDR3 is 15 residues long. The germline V gene encodes CDR1 KGHSH and CDR2 LQKENI. The CDR3 is CASSPNGQGTEKLFF. The CDR3 region has the DNA TGTGCCAGCTCACCCAACGGACAGGGAACTGAAAAACTGTTTTTT.

As DNA, the CDR3 is TGCGCCAGCAGCCCAATATGGTCGGGGGGCACCGGGGAGCTGTTTTTT. This codes for CASSPIWSGGTGELFF. The V and J genes are TRBV4-3 and TRBJ2-2, with 7 bases identical to TRBD2. The CDR3 totals 16 residues. Germline values: CDR1 LGHNA, CDR2 YSLEER. V lost 4 bases, J lost 4 bases, and 9 bases stayed unmatched.

This clone appeared once. The chain employs TRBV3-1 (or the pseudogene TRBV3-2) and TRBJ2-3; D ambiguous. The CDR3 runs to 13 residues. Germline-derived CDR1 and CDR2 are LGHDT and YNNKEL (reference sequence). V was cut by 4 bases and J by 4 bases, with 9 bases left in between. CDR3 bases: TGTGCCAGCAGCCCACTCAGGTCAGATACGCAGTATTTT. Protein product: CASSPLRSDTQYF.

The rearrangement uses TRBV29-1 and TRBJ1-1, with TRBD1 as a possible D gene (6 bases). Trimming pared 4 bases from V and 0 bases from J, leaving 9 bases between. Germline V CDR1 and CDR2: SQVTM, ANQGSEA. The CDR3 covers 13 residues. Written as DNA, the CDR3 is TGCAGCGTTGTGACAGGCTTGAACACTGAAGCTTTCTTT. As protein: CSVVTGLNTEAFF.

V gene TRBV6-6 combines with J gene TRBJ1-5; 11 bases agree with TRBD1. The CDR3 length is 15 residues. J lost 7 bases, V lost 6 bases, and 8 bases had no gene match. The germline V gene encodes CDR1 MNHNY and CDR2 SVGAGI (reference sequence). In DNA form, the CDR3 reads TGTGCCAGCAGAACCGGGACAGGGGGTGTCCAGCCCCAGCATTTT. Residues: CASRTGTGGVQPQHF.

J is TRBJ2-1 and V is TRBV3-1 (or the pseudogene TRBV3-2); 9 bases line up with TRBD1. This CDR3 spans 15 amino acids. Per the germline V gene, CDR1 is LGHDT and CDR2 is YNNKEL (reference sequence). V was pared by 4 bases and J by 6 bases, with 7 bases of the junction left unmatched. The CDR3 protein is CASSPSGTGSNEQFF. The CDR3 DNA is TGTGCCAGCAGCCCTTCCGGGACAGGGTCCAATGAGCAGTTCTTC.

J is TRBJ2-1 and V is TRBV7-2, with 8 bases that match TRBD2. The CDR3 runs 15 residues. J was trimmed by 8 bases and V by 1 base; bases with no gene match: 7. Germline CDR1 reads SGHTA; CDR2 reads FQGNSA. In DNA form, the CDR3 reads TGTGCCAGCAGCTTAGTTACGGGGGGGCGGGATGAGCAGTTCTTC. It encodes CASSLVTGGRDEQFF.